This T cell receptor (beta chain) was obtained from a study of blood T cells in healthy people across ages. CDR3 length equals 14 residues. V was clipped by 4 bases and J by 3 bases; unmatched bases: 3. CDR1 MGHRA and CDR2 YSYEKL come from the germline V gene. This clonotype was observed at least ten times. Antigen: not known. Study outcomes and limitations: There was a strong correlation between TCR beta diversity and naive T cell percentage.

In terms of origin and age, donors were healthy Caucasian individuals from Russia aged about 6 to 90. Samples each had at least 6 micrograms of total RNA extracted. A second PCR, run for roughly 7 to 12 cycles, used a sample-barcoded 5' primer plus a J-beta primer mix. One entry per CDR3 protein results from TCRdb running MiXCR on the 5' RACE reads. This table holds some 790,000 distinct CDR3 sequences, 29% found once. This TCR was sampled from a woman older than 75 in good health. V gene TRBV4-1 combines with J gene TRBJ1-5; 7 nucleotides match TRBD1. Sequencing was performed on blood. The CDR3 protein is CASSRDRANQPQHF. The CDR3 DNA reads as TGCGCCAGCAGCCGAGACAGGGCCAATCAGCCCCAGCATTTT.